The clone carrying this TCR beta chain was observed many times. This CDR3 is 13 amino acids long. The germline gives CDR1 KGHSH, CDR2 LQKENI. Trimming pared 3 bases from V and 4 bases from J, leaving 9 bases between. This record comes from a study of Graves' ophthalmopathy and Graves' hyperthyroidism. Beta-chain TCR CDR3 regions were amplified from RNA transcripts. HTBI-primed first-round RT-PCR preceded second-round multiplex PCR. TCRdb processed the multiplex PCR reads anew with MiXCR; each CDR3 protein has one entry. This table holds approximately 500,000 distinct CDR3 sequences, approximately 15% found once.

Material for sequencing was blood. V gene TRBV18 combines with J gene TRBJ1-2; a weak D match, TRBD1 (6 bases). The receptor comes from a woman aged 30 to 39 with Graves' ophthalmopathy. CDR3 in DNA: TGTGCCAGCTCACCGAAGACAGGCTATGGCTACACCTTC. Its translation: CASSPKTGYGYTF.